The next 6 T cell receptor beta chains were all read from a single sample in a study of cytomegalovirus exposure and HLA in healthy donors. Amplification used 60 Vbeta primers and 13 Jbeta primers. Profiling relied on immunoSEQ multiplex PCR, and the TCRdb table lists in-frame clones only, not all of them. The profile shows around 130,000 clones, over 70% of them singletons. The material sequenced was PBMCs. These receptors were collected from a woman aged 40 to 49 in good health and CMV-seronegative.

The rearrangement uses TRBV7-2 and TRBJ2-7; TRBD1 is a possible D gene (5 bases). There are 14 residues in the CDR3. The V gene lost 6 bases and the J gene lost 3 bases, with 15 bases spanning the gap. Germline V gives CDR1 SGHTA, CDR2 FQGNSA. DNA of the CDR3: TGTGCCAGCAGTACTCAGGGTTCCGACTACGAGCAGTACTTC. This sequence encodes CASSTQGSDYEQYF.

The V and J genes are TRBV6-5 and TRBJ1-1, with TRBD1 identical over 9 bases. This CDR3 has 15 residues. Looked up from germline, CDR1 is MNHEY and CDR2 is SVGAGI. Losses at the gene ends were 2 bases for V and 3 bases for J; bases not matched to a gene: 4. The CDR3 coding sequence is TGTGCCAGCAGTTACGGACGGACAGGGGACACTGAAGCTTTCTTT. This sequence encodes CASSYGRTGDTEAFF.

The V gene is TRBV7-9, the J gene TRBJ2-5; 10 bases fit TRBD1. CDR1 is SEHNR and CDR2 is FQNEAQ in the germline V gene (reference sequence). The CDR3 contains 18 residues. J was trimmed by 1 base and V by 5 bases; bases with no gene match: 13. The CDR3 sequence is CASSTGQGEVSGQETQYF. CDR3 DNA: TGTGCCAGCAGCACTGGACAGGGGGAAGTTTCGGGCCAAGAGACCCAGTACTTC.

This chain joins TRBV5-4 and TRBJ2-5; D perhaps matches TRBD1 (5 bases). CDR1 and CDR2 from the germline V gene are SGHNT and YYREEE (reference sequence). CDR3 length equals 14 residues. V lost 2 bases, J lost 1 base, and 9 bases lay in between. As DNA, the CDR3 is TGTGCCAGCAGCTTAGAAGGGGTCCAAGAGACCCAGTACTTC. This encodes CASSLEGVQETQYF.

This clone was seen only a few times. V gene TRBV6-1 combines with J gene TRBJ1-5, with a weak D call TRBD1 (5 bases). This CDR3 is built from 12 residues. V lost 7 bases and J 9 bases, leaving 13 bases between the germline ends. From germline, CDR1 is MNHNS and CDR2 SASEGT. The CDR3 loop is CASTAGLGPQHF. As DNA, the CDR3 is TGTGCCAGCACAGCGGGGCTCGGGCCCCAGCATTTT.

The rearrangement joins TRBV4-1 to TRBJ2-7, with 7 bases identical to TRBD1. With 0 bases clipped from V and 3 bases from J, the junction kept 8 bases outside the gene matches. The CDR3 contains 16 residues. From germline, CDR1 is MGHRA and CDR2 YSYEKL. CDR3 sequence: CASSQDPTGSGYEQYF. The DNA for the CDR3 is TGCGCCAGCAGCCAAGATCCGACAGGGTCCGGCTACGAGCAGTACTTC.